This T cell receptor beta chain was captured in a study of shared clonotypes between healthy human individuals. Original handling: Filtering of immunoSEQ junctional sequences could not match full-length read filtering. TCRdb keeps only in-frame clones here, not all; method: immunoSEQ multiplex PCR. For V, J and clone size, that table is used; D and trimming come from the DNA. The sample includes some 530,000 clones, over 75% of them seen just once. Some 90 million PBMCs supplied genomic DNA for unsorted samples. Per the germline V gene, CDR1 is SGDLS and CDR2 is YYNGEE. This CDR3 is 18 amino acids long. The ends were cut back, 4 bases at V and 0 bases at J, with 23 bases in the middle.

This chain joins TRBV9 and TRBJ2-7; D gene unclear. The sequencing input was PBMCs. This TCR came from a woman in her thirties or forties in good health. Some clones in this sample may be carry-over from other donors' samples. CDR3 nucleotide sequence: TGTGCCAGCAGCCCAGCTTACAGTCAAGCAAGCCGCTCCTACGAGCAGTACTTC. It translates to CASSPAYSQASRSYEQYF.